This T cell receptor beta chain appears in the sequencing data of a study of cytomegalovirus exposure and HLA in healthy donors. Points from the study as a whole: Earlier results showed most TCR beta V segments being productive about 90% or about 30% of the time.

Notes on this clone: Its antigen is unknown.

PCR employed 60 Vbeta and 13 Jbeta primers. Profiling relied on immunoSEQ multiplex PCR, and the TCRdb table lists in-frame clones only, not all of them. This table has approximately 120,000 clones, over 60% appearing once. The length of the CDR3 is 12 residues. Per the germline V gene, CDR1 is SQVTM and CDR2 is ANQGSEA. The V end was cut by 4 bases, the J end by 4 bases, with 10 bases between. This clonotype originated in a female donor in good health and CMV-seronegative. The chain employs TRBV29-1 and TRBJ2-5; D remains ambiguous. Specimen: PBMCs. CDR3 sequence: CSVVSYGETQYF. Here the CDR3 DNA reads TGCAGCGTTGTTAGCTACGGAGAGACCCAGTACTTC.